This T cell receptor beta chain was recovered during a study of graft-versus-host responses after intestinal transplantation. Study details: Isolated intestinal, liver-intestinal, or multivisceral transplants were what recipients had. Tacrolimus plus steroids were given to all recipients for roughly three years, preceded by anti-thymocyte globulin induction.

With respect to this clone: Its target is unknown.

V lost 4 bases and J 2 bases, leaving 21 bases between the germline ends. Germline CDR1 is ENHRY and CDR2 is SYGVKD. This CDR3 has 17 amino acids. Sequencing was performed with immunoSEQ multiplex PCR; in TCRdb, only in-frame clones are kept and a portion is missing. This sample has approximately 9,700 clones, with more than 90% found just once. Post-transplant marrow derived from the posterior iliac crest or another site. General study results and limits: The recipient marrow held GvH clones, and some of them showed up first in ileum or blood.

The chain uses TRBV10-3 and TRBJ2-7; TRBD1 might be the D (5 bases). The sample in question was bone marrow, obtained 500 to 550 days after intestinal transplantation. The TCR sequence derives from a human patient who received an intestinal transplant, so some T cells may come from the graft donor. CDR3 protein: CAISGGRGAQGPYEQYF. Here the CDR3 DNA reads TGTGCCATCAGTGGGGGTAGGGGCGCCCAGGGCCCCTACGAGCAGTACTTC.